This passage covers 12 T cell receptor beta chains from one sample sequenced in a study of blood T cell repertoires in COVID-19. The assay was immunoSEQ multiplex PCR, and TCRdb's table has in-frame clones only and misses some. Among about 440,000 clones, 90% were seen once, and the ten largest hold 0.6% to 0.7%. The sequencing input was PBMCs or T cells enriched from blood (not recorded which). These receptor sequences come from a young man who had recovered from COVID-19.

To note about this clone: The same CDR3 is also encoded by other DNA sequences in this sample. The rearrangement links TRBV28 to TRBJ1-1; D gene ambiguous. Germline V gene data show CDR1 as MDHEN and CDR2 as SYDVKM. V was shortened by 6 bases and J by 1 base, with 9 bases between the two germline ends. The CDR3 covers 13 residues. The CDR3 DNA is TGTGCCAGCAGCCGGGGTGGGAACACTGAAGCTTTCTTT. It translates to CASSRGGNTEAFF. The whole variable domain, filled in from reference TRBV28 and TRBJ1-1, reads DVKVTQSSRYLVKRTGEKVFLECVQDMDHENMFWYRQDPGLGLRLIYFSYDVKMKEKGDIPEGYSVSREKKERFSLILESASTNQTSMYLCASSRGGNTEAFFGQGTRLTVV.

V gene TRBV7-2 combines with J gene TRBJ1-3; 8 nucleotides align to TRBD1. The CDR3 is 15 amino acids. Germline CDR1 and CDR2: SGHTA and FQGNSA. Trimming took 4 bases from V and 2 from J; bases not matched to a gene: 4. CDR3 residues: CASSSDRVAGNTIYF. Here the CDR3 DNA reads TGTGCCAGCAGCTCGGACAGGGTGGCTGGAAACACCATATATTTT.

The CDR3 here is CASLPAGGGYGYTF. The CDR3 DNA follows: TGTGCCAGCCTCCCGGCGGGGGGCGGGTATGGCTACACCTTC. This rearrangement joins TRBV27 to TRBJ1-2, with D possibly matching TRBD1 (6 bases). The CDR3 is 14 amino acids. Trimming stripped 8 bases from V and 5 bases from J, with 18 bases between. Germline CDR1 is MNHEY and CDR2 is SMNVEV (reference sequence).

This sequence joins TRBV12-3 or TRBV12-4 and TRBJ1-4, with D unclear. The CDR3 is made up of 13 amino acids. The V gene lost 8 bases and the J gene lost 7 bases, with 14 bases spanning the gap. CDR3 bases: TGTGCCAGCGCGAGGAGGGTTGGTGAAAAACTGTTTTTT. It is translated as CASARRVGEKLFF.

The chain joins TRBV28 to TRBJ1-5; 7 nucleotides agree with TRBD1. Germline values: CDR1 MDHEN, CDR2 SYDVKM. The CDR3 is made up of 15 amino acids. V trimming: 5 bases; J trimming: 4 bases; junction bases outside the gene matches: 8. In nucleotides, the CDR3 is TGTGCCAGCAGTCCCCACGCACAGGGGAATCAGCCCCAGCATTTT. It is translated as CASSPHAQGNQPQHF.

The CDR3 bases are TGTGCCAGCAGCTTAATGACAGGGCACACTGAAGCTTTCTTT. Its translation: CASSLMTGHTEAFF. This chain uses TRBV7-9 with TRBJ1-1, with 7 bases aligning to TRBD1. From germline, CDR1 is SEHNR and CDR2 FQNEAQ (reference sequence). The CDR3 totals 14 residues. With V trimmed by 2 bases and J by 3 bases, 3 bases remained unmatched.

The rearrangement joins TRBV4-1 to TRBJ2-2; 10 bases match TRBD2. CDR1 is MGHRA, CDR2 YSYEKL, per germline. This CDR3 is built from 17 residues. V shed 5 bases and J 1 base; nucleotides not matched to a gene: 7. Written as DNA, the CDR3 is TGCGCCAGCAGCTCCCGGACTAGCGGCAAGAACACCGGGGAGCTGTTTTTT. This encodes CASSSRTSGKNTGELFF.

The rearrangement joins TRBV29-1 to TRBJ2-3; D unclear. This CDR3 comprises 11 residues. The germline V and J ends were trimmed by 6 bases and 6 bases, with 10 bases remaining between them. Looked up from germline, CDR1 is SQVTM and CDR2 is ANQGSEA. The CDR3 protein is CSVYRTDTQYF. CDR3 nucleotide sequence: TGCAGCGTGTACCGTACTGATACGCAGTATTTT.

The genes are TRBV2 and TRBJ1-1; 9 nucleotides line up with TRBD1. The CDR3 spans 17 residues. V trimming: 4 bases; J trimming: 6 bases; junction bases outside the gene matches: 15. Per the germline V gene, CDR1 is SNHLY and CDR2 is FYNNEI. CDR3 sequence reads: CASSVFSSGQGLAEAFF. DNA of the CDR3: TGTGCCAGCAGTGTCTTTTCTTCGGGACAGGGTTTAGCTGAAGCTTTCTTT.

This sequence joins TRBV7-8 and TRBJ1-1; tentatively, D is TRBD1 (6 bases). Germline CDR1 and CDR2: SGHVS and FQNEAQ. Deletions cut 3 bases from V and 1 base from J, with 9 bases between. The CDR3 length is 14 residues. CDR3: CASSFLQGNTEAFF. Here the CDR3 DNA reads TGTGCCAGCAGCTTCTTACAGGGGAACACTGAAGCTTTCTTT.

The chain joins TRBV19 to TRBJ1-1, with 8 nucleotides matching TRBD1. J gave up 1 base and V 5 bases, and 12 bases lay outside the gene matches. CDR1 and CDR2 from the germline V gene are LNHDA and SQIVND (reference sequence). The CDR3 covers 17 residues. CDR3 coding DNA: TGTGCCAGTAGTGGTCTGCGCGGACAGGGAAGGAACACTGAAGCTTTCTTT. The encoded protein is CASSGLRGQGRNTEAFF.

The J gene is TRBJ2-6, the V gene TRBV9; D gene uncertain. The CDR3 runs 15 residues. Looked up from germline, CDR1 is SGDLS and CDR2 is YYNGEE. Trimming took off 3 bases at V and 4 bases at J, with 11 bases between the two ends. The CDR3 loop is CASSAKVAGANVLTF. The CDR3 DNA follows: TGTGCCAGCAGCGCCAAGGTAGCCGGGGCCAACGTCCTGACTTTC.